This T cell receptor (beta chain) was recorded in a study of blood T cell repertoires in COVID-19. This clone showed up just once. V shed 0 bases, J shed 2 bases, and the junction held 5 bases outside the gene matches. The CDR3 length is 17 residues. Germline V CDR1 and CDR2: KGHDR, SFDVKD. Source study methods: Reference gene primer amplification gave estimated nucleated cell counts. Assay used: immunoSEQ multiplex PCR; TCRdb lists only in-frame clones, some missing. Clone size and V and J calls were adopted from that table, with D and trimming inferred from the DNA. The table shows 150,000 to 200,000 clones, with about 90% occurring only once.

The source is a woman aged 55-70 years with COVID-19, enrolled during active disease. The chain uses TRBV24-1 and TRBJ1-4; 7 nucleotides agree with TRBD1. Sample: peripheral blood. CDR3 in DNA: TGTGCCACCAGTGATTTGCGACAGGGAGGCACTAATGAAAAACTGTTTTTT. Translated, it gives CATSDLRQGGTNEKLFF.